This T cell receptor beta chain was identified in a study of shared clonotypes between healthy human individuals. Broader study findings: In having few donors, the study represented limited genetic and exposure-history diversity.

CDR1 GTSNPN and CDR2 SVGIG come from the germline V gene (reference sequence). CDR3 length equals 18 residues. Trimming pared 1 base from V and 5 bases from J, leaving 23 bases between. The repertoire was sequenced with immunoSEQ multiplex PCR; TCRdb's copy has only in-frame clones and lacks some. The sample shows roughly 2.1 million clones, 85% to 95% of them seen only once. With respect to this clone: Its antigen remains unknown.

Naivety among CD8 cells was defined by CD45RO negativity and positive CCR7 selection, thereby excluding terminally differentiated effector memory CD45RA+ cells. This receptor was identified in a man in his late teens or twenties in good health. Some clones in this sample may be carry-over from other donors' samples. V gene TRBV30 combines with J gene TRBJ2-2; perhaps D is TRBD1 or TRBD2 (5 bases each). Input material: naive CD8+ T cells from PBMCs. The CDR3 loop reads CAWSARQGTGTVTGELFF. The CDR3 coding sequence is TGTGCCTGGAGTGCCCGACAAGGAACCGGGACGGTAACCGGGGAGCTGTTTTTT.